This T cell receptor beta chain emerged from a study of T cell responses to AZD1222 COVID-19 vaccine. Study-wide findings and caveats: The donor group comprised mostly white British people and more females; the analysis possibly underestimated clonal diversity.

Here immunoSEQ multiplex PCR was the method, and the copy in TCRdb shows in-frame clones only, minus some. Seen here are over 75,000 clones, roughly 89% observed once, and the top ten hold over 2%. For this clone: The antigen is not known.

The V and J ends lost 4 bases and 0 bases, in that order; junction bases with no gene match: 2. This CDR3 comprises 14 residues. Germline V gene lookup returns CDR1 SEHNR and CDR2 FQNEAQ (reference sequence). The sequenced sample was peripheral blood, obtained on day 0 of AZD1222 vaccination. This rearrangement joins TRBV7-9 to TRBJ1-1; TRBD1 aligns across 7 bases. The source is an adult in good health. CDR3 coding DNA: TGTGCCAGCAGCTCACAGGGGATGAACACTGAAGCTTTCTTT. Its protein product is CASSSQGMNTEAFF.